What follows are 31 T cell receptor beta chains derived from one specimen sequenced in a study of shared clonotypes between healthy human individuals (dated by TCRdb to 2018 to 2020). Library preparation employed the immunoSEQ multiplex PCR assay. The immuneACCESS repertoire file appears here via TCRdb, limited to in-frame rearrangements. These files lack a portion of the clones; in checked studies, under half of the deficit traces to unresolved V genes, and the cause of the others is not known. The sample records around 2.1 million clones, 90% to 96% of which are singletons. Approximately 0.13% of the sample is taken by the ten largest. Source material: naive CD4+ T cells sorted from blood. The cell subset or site label here, explained by the study, means: CD45RA+ positively selected. Receptors were obtained from a man aged 18 to 29 in good health.

The genes are TRBV13 and TRBJ2-7; the D gene is possibly TRBD2 (6 bases). Trimming removed 0 bases at V and 5 bases at J, with 17 bases between. This CDR3 has 16 residues. The germline V gene has CDR1 PRHDT and CDR2 FYEKMQ (reference sequence). The CDR3 spells CASSLGPGRSRDEQYF. CDR3 DNA: TGTGCCAGCAGCTTAGGTCCGGGGAGGAGTAGGGACGAGCAGTACTTC.

The chain joins TRBV9 to TRBJ2-3; D is perhaps TRBD2 (6 bases). Germline V lookup: CDR1 SGDLS, CDR2 YYNGEE. Trimming shortened V by 9 bases and J by 9 bases, and 26 bases separated the two germline ends. This CDR3 is built from 15 residues. CDR3 DNA sequence: TGTGCCACCCAATCGCCGGGAGTCCCCCCACACACGCAGTATTTT. Translation gives CATQSPGVPPHTQYF.

The V gene is TRBV10-1, the J gene TRBJ2-3, with D perhaps matching TRBD2 (6 bases). Germline V CDR1 and CDR2: WNHNN, SYGVQD (reference sequence). Trimming pared 0 bases from V and 4 bases from J, leaving 17 bases between. The CDR3 is made up of 17 amino acids. The CDR3 protein is CASSESVGGYGADTQYF. The CDR3 DNA follows: TGCGCCAGCAGTGAGTCGGTCGGGGGTTATGGGGCAGATACGCAGTATTTT.

This sequence joins TRBV6-5 and TRBJ2-7; TRBD2 might be the D (6 bases). CDR1 MNHEY and CDR2 SVGAGI come from the germline V gene. This CDR3 spans 14 amino acids. V was clipped by 2 bases and J by 5 bases, with 13 bases between them. In nucleotides, the CDR3 is TGTGCCAGCAGTTACCGTGTGGGGACTCACGAGCAGTACTTC. Its translation: CASSYRVGTHEQYF.

The V and J genes are TRBV7-2 and TRBJ2-2; 7 positions match TRBD2. Losses at the gene ends were 5 bases for V and 3 bases for J; bases not matched to a gene: 12. The CDR3 runs to 17 residues. Germline values: CDR1 SGHTA, CDR2 FQGNSA. DNA of the CDR3: TGTGCCAGCAGCCCCCCCACCGGGACTAAGTACACCGGGGAGCTGTTTTTT. Amino acid sequence: CASSPPTGTKYTGELFF. The full variable domain, in which reference TRBV7-2 and TRBJ2-2 provide the parts outside the CDR3, is GAGVSQSPSNKVTEKGKDVELRCDPISGHTALYWYRQSLGQGLEFLIYFQGNSAPDKSGLPSDRFSAERTGGSVSTLTIQRTQQEDSAVYLCASSPPTGTKYTGELFFGEGSRLTVL.

Note on this clone: At the DNA level, this CDR3 is encoded by other sequences in the same sample as well. V is TRBV13 and J is TRBJ1-5, with TRBD1 identical over 9 bases. From germline, CDR1 is PRHDT and CDR2 FYEKMQ (reference sequence). The CDR3 is 15 residues long. V gave up 0 bases and J gave up 6 bases; unmatched junction bases: 3. The CDR3 region has the DNA TGTGCCAGCAGCTTAGGACAGGGGGCGGGTCAGCCCCAGCATTTT. This codes for CASSLGQGAGQPQHF. Filled out from reference TRBV13 and TRBJ1-5, the complete variable domain reads AAGVIQSPRHLIKEKRETATLKCYPIPRHDTVYWYQQGPGQDPQFLISFYEKMQSDKGSIPDRFSAQQFSDYHSELNMSSLELGDSALYFCASSLGQGAGQPQHFGDGTRLSIL.

J is TRBJ1-4 and V is TRBV27; 8 positions match TRBD1. There are 14 residues in the CDR3. V shed 4 bases, J shed 5 bases, and the junction held 3 bases outside the gene matches. The germline V gene encodes CDR1 MNHEY and CDR2 SMNVEV (reference sequence). The CDR3 nucleotides are TGTGCCAGCAGTTCTGGGGACAGGAATGAAAAACTGTTTTTT. Its translation is CASSSGDRNEKLFF. Filled out from reference TRBV27 and TRBJ1-4, the complete variable domain reads EAQVTQNPRYLITVTGKKLTVTCSQNMNHEYMSWYRQDPGLGLRQIYYSMNVEVTDKGDVPEGYKVSRKEKRNFPLILESPSPNQTSLYFCASSSGDRNEKLFFGSGTQLSVL.

This clone has a single count. The V and J genes are TRBV21-1 and TRBJ2-3; the tabulated D call, TRBD2, remains unverified against the DNA. TRBV21-1 is given as a pseudogene. The CDR3 consists of 18 residues. This chain's CDR3 is CASLVKTLSGDDTDTQYF. The DNA of the CDR3 is TGTGCCAGCCTCGTTAAGACTCTTTCGGGGGACGACACAGATACGCAGTATTTT.

The rearrangement joins TRBV4-1 to TRBJ2-7; 16 bases map to TRBD2. The junction had 13 bases not matched to a gene; V was cut back by 5 bases and J by 3 bases. This CDR3 has 19 amino acids. In germline, CDR1 is MGHRA, CDR2 YSYEKL. CDR3 bases: TGCGCCAGCAGCACGCCGGGACTAGCGGGAGGGCCTATCCTCTACGAGCAGTACTTC. Translating it yields CASSTPGLAGGPILYEQYF.

The rearrangement uses TRBV11-2 and TRBJ2-1; D might be TRBD1 or TRBD2, each matching 5 bases. Trimming took 3 bases from V and 0 from J, leaving 9 bases between them. CDR1 is SGHAT and CDR2 is FQNNGV in the germline V gene. The length of the CDR3 is 15 residues. In nucleotides, the CDR3 is TGTGCCAGCAGCTTGGGGGTACTCTCCTACAATGAGCAGTTCTTC. It is translated as CASSLGVLSYNEQFF.

The rearrangement joins TRBV6-6 to TRBJ1-4; 7 bases fit TRBD1. The J segment lost 5 bases and the V segment lost 10 bases, leaving 13 bases of the junction unmatched. Germline V lookup: CDR1 MNHNY, CDR2 SVGAGI (reference sequence). This CDR3 contains 15 residues. The CDR3 nucleotides are TGTGCCACCGGGACAGCCCCGGGACAAAATGAAAAACTGTTTTTT. The encoded protein is CATGTAPGQNEKLFF.

The chain joins TRBV5-4 to TRBJ1-6; 7 nucleotides align to TRBD1. The CDR3 loop spans 14 amino acids. The V gene end was trimmed by 3 bases and the J gene end by 6 bases; junction bases not matched to a gene: 3. Germline lookup yields CDR1 SGHNT and CDR2 YYREEE (reference sequence). For the CDR3, the DNA is TGTGCCAGCAGCTGGGGGACAGTTAATTCACCCCTCCACTTT. The encoded protein is CASSWGTVNSPLHF.

The chain combines TRBV11-2 with TRBJ2-1, with a weak D call TRBD1 (5 bases). Germline V gene data show CDR1 as SGHAT and CDR2 as FQNNGV. V was shortened by 5 bases and J by 10 bases, with 12 bases between the two germline ends. The CDR3 has 12 amino acids. CDR3 sequence reads: CASSVGVGEQFF. CDR3 nucleotide sequence: TGTGCCAGCAGCGTAGGGGTGGGAGAGCAGTTCTTC.

J is TRBJ2-7 and V is TRBV27, with 9 bases identical to TRBD2. Germline CDR1 is MNHEY and CDR2 is SMNVEV (reference sequence). J was trimmed by 7 bases and V by 5 bases; bases with no gene match: 12. The CDR3 spans 15 residues. Here the CDR3 DNA reads TGTGCCAGCAGTACCTTAGGGGCGGGAGGGTATGAGCAGTACTTC. It translates to CASSTLGAGGYEQYF.

The chain links TRBV25-1 to TRBJ2-1, with a possible D match to TRBD1 (5 bases). CDR3 length: 13 residues. The V end lost 4 bases, the J end lost 9 bases, and 13 bases lay between the germline ends. The germline V gene has CDR1 MGHDK and CDR2 SYGVNS. CDR3 DNA sequence: TGTGCCAGCAGTGCACCTCGCCAGGGTGAGCAGTTCTTC. Protein: CASSAPRQGEQFF.

Notes on this clone: The same CDR3 arises from other DNA sequences in this sample as well. The gene calls are TRBV7-2 and TRBJ1-2; D call uncertain. The germline V gene encodes CDR1 SGHTA and CDR2 FQGNSA. The V gene lost 1 base and the J gene lost 6 bases, with 6 bases spanning the gap. There are 12 residues in the CDR3. The CDR3 coding sequence is TGTGCCAGCAGCTTAGGAGGGAATGGCTACACCTTC. Translating gives CASSLGGNGYTF.

J is TRBJ1-2 and V is TRBV9; D is ambiguous. The germline V and J ends were trimmed by 4 bases and 0 bases, with 10 bases remaining between them. CDR1 is SGDLS and CDR2 is YYNGEE in the germline V gene. The CDR3 is made up of 14 amino acids. The CDR3 DNA reads as TGTGCCAGCAGCCCCGGGGTATCTAACTATGGCTACACCTTC. This codes for CASSPGVSNYGYTF. The full variable domain, with the rest looked up from reference TRBV9 and TRBJ1-2, is DSGVTQTPKHLITATGQRVTLRCSPRSGDLSVYWYQQSLDQGLQFLIQYYNGEERAKGNILERFSAQQFPDLHSELNLSSLELGDSALYFCASSPGVSNYGYTFGSGTRLTVV.

The V gene is TRBV5-1, the J gene TRBJ2-5; D possibly matches TRBD1 or TRBD2 (5 bases each). Germline-derived CDR1 and CDR2 are SGHRS and YFSETQ. V dropped 7 bases and J dropped 7 bases, with 14 bases sitting between them. The CDR3 totals 12 residues. The CDR3 DNA is TGCGCCAGCGGTGGGACCGCAGGGACCCAGTACTTC. It specifies CASGGTAGTQYF. Filled out from reference TRBV5-1 and TRBJ2-5, the complete variable domain reads KAGVTQTPRYLIKTRGQQVTLSCSPISGHRSVSWYQQTPGQGLQFLFEYFSETQRNKGNFPGRFSGRQFSNSRSEMNVSTLELGDSALYLCASGGTAGTQYFGPGTRLLVL.

This chain uses TRBV13 with TRBJ1-6; D remains unclear. Germline V gene sequence: CDR1 PRHDT, CDR2 FYEKMQ (reference sequence). This CDR3 has 15 amino acids. With 5 bases removed from V and 10 bases from J, the gap between germline ends came to 18 bases. In DNA, the CDR3 is TGTGCCAGCAGCCTGGAACCTCCCGGGAGGTCACCCCTCCACTTT. As protein: CASSLEPPGRSPLHF.

The chain has TRBV7-2 and TRBJ2-1, with TRBD2 as a possible D gene (5 bases). Germline assignment: CDR1 SGHTA and CDR2 FQGNSA. The CDR3 consists of 15 residues. V was cut by 0 bases and J by 9 bases, with 15 bases left in between. The DNA for the CDR3 is TGTGCCAGCAGCTTAGCAGGGCTAGCCGTCGGTGAGCAGTTCTTC. It is translated as CASSLAGLAVGEQFF.

The rearrangement joins TRBV7-2 to TRBJ1-2; D unclear. Germline assignment: CDR1 SGHTA and CDR2 FQGNSA. CDR3 length equals 13 residues. Trimming shortened V by 2 bases and J by 4 bases, and 8 bases separated the two germline ends. For the CDR3, the DNA is TGTGCCAGCAGCTTACAGGAAAGCTATGGCTACACCTTC. Protein sequence: CASSLQESYGYTF.

The chain employs TRBV30 and TRBJ2-5, with D perhaps matching TRBD2 (6 bases). V was trimmed by 5 bases and J by 5 bases, leaving 12 bases between them. This CDR3 has 12 residues. Germline V gives CDR1 GTSNPN, CDR2 SVGIG (reference sequence). The CDR3 bases are TGTGCCTGGGGGAGGTTAGGGGAGACCCAGTACTTC. Amino acids: CAWGRLGETQYF.

This clone was detected only a few times. Other DNA variants within this sample encode the same CDR3. The genes are TRBV6-5 and TRBJ2-2, with D unresolved. The CDR3 totals 11 residues. Trimming cost V 6 bases and J 2 bases, with 1 base left between them. Germline values: CDR1 MNHEY, CDR2 SVGAGI. This CDR3 reads CASRNTGELFF. The CDR3 nucleotides read TGTGCCAGCAGAAACACCGGGGAGCTGTTTTTT.

CDR3 nucleotides: TGTGCCACCAGCAGAGATAAGGGAGGGAGTAGCAATCAGCCCCAGCATTTT. As protein: CATSRDKGGSSNQPQHF. The rearrangement links TRBV15 to TRBJ1-5; no firm D call. Germline CDR1 reads LNHNV; CDR2 reads YYDKDF (reference sequence). V gave up 0 bases and J gave up 0 bases, with 12 bases separating them. The CDR3 covers 17 residues.

This clone occurred once. J is TRBJ2-1 and V is TRBV7-8; TRBD2 agrees at 9 bases. The CDR3 contains 17 residues. V gave up 3 bases and J gave up 0 bases; unmatched junction bases: 6. Germline-derived CDR1 and CDR2 are SGHVS and FQNEAQ. CDR3 amino acids: CASSLELAGSSYNEQFF. The CDR3 bases are TGTGCCAGCAGCTTGGAGCTAGCGGGGAGCTCCTACAATGAGCAGTTCTTC.

J is TRBJ2-2 and V is TRBV30; the D is unclear. This CDR3 comprises 13 residues. CDR1 is GTSNPN and CDR2 is SVGIG in the germline V gene (reference sequence). The V and J ends lost 3 bases and 5 bases respectively, with 10 bases between them. The CDR3 nucleotides are TGTGCCTGGAGCTCTCGACCGACCGGGGAGCTGTTTTTT. This gives the protein CAWSSRPTGELFF.

The rearrangement uses TRBV7-3 and TRBJ2-3; tentatively, D is TRBD1 (6 bases). Germline V gives CDR1 SGHTA, CDR2 FQGTGA. Trimming pared 2 bases from V and 6 bases from J, leaving 15 bases between. There are 15 residues in the CDR3. The CDR3 here is CASSLYRGGPDTQYF. The CDR3 nucleotides read TGTGCCAGCAGCTTATATAGAGGGGGTCCGGATACGCAGTATTTT.

V is TRBV10-3 and J is TRBJ1-1, with 7 nucleotides matching TRBD1. This CDR3 contains 13 residues. V shed 6 bases and J 4 bases; nucleotides not matched to a gene: 5. Germline CDR1 ENHRY, CDR2 SYGVKD. The CDR3, as DNA: TGTGCCATCAGGGGGGACAGAACCACTGAAGCTTTCTTT. Protein sequence: CAIRGDRTTEAFF.

This rearrangement joins TRBV20-1 to TRBJ2-7; D is possibly TRBD2 (6 bases). The CDR3 totals 11 residues. In germline, CDR1 is DFQATT, CDR2 SNEGSKA (reference sequence). V dropped 5 bases and J dropped 13 bases, with 18 bases sitting between them. CDR3 in amino acids: CSAPLRRDRYF. CDR3 DNA: TGCAGTGCTCCCTTGAGGAGGGACCGCTACTTC.

The gene calls are TRBV10-2 and TRBJ1-1; possible D gene TRBD1, 5 bases. This CDR3 spans 14 amino acids. CDR1 is WSHSY, CDR2 SAAADI, per germline. V dropped 3 bases and J dropped 1 base, with 9 bases sitting between them. The CDR3 reads CASSDGRENTEAFF. CDR3 DNA: TGCGCCAGCAGTGACGGCAGGGAGAACACTGAAGCTTTCTTT.

The gene calls are TRBV6-6 and TRBJ2-3; D is possibly TRBD2 (6 bases). CDR1 is MNHNY and CDR2 is SVGAGI in the germline V gene (reference sequence). V was cut by 8 bases and J by 4 bases, with 19 bases left in between. There are 15 residues in the CDR3. The CDR3 nucleotides are TGTGCCAGCTCGGGACTTTGGGGAAGCTCAGATACGCAGTATTTT. It yields the protein CASSGLWGSSDTQYF.